This T cell receptor beta chain was recorded in a study of blood T cell repertoires in COVID-19. Overall study: COVID-19 samples, acute and convalescent, were from the United States, Italy and Spain. T cells, B-cell-depleted T cells, or PBMCs supplied cDNA or gDNA.

The CDR3 is made up of 15 amino acids. Deletions cut 4 bases from V and 3 bases from J, with 12 bases between. Germline V gene sequence: CDR1 MNHEY, CDR2 SVGAGI. The repertoire was sequenced with immunoSEQ multiplex PCR; TCRdb's copy has only in-frame clones and lacks some. The sample holds approximately 200,000 clones, around 80% seen once. The receptor was isolated from an elderly woman with COVID-19, enrolled during active disease. The sample was peripheral blood. The J gene is TRBJ2-2, the V gene TRBV6-5; the D gene is possibly TRBD2 (6 bases). The CDR3: CASSLPGLHTGELFF. The CDR3 nucleotides read TGTGCCAGCAGTTTACCGGGACTCCACACCGGGGAGCTGTTTTTT.